This passage covers 13 T cell receptor beta chains from one sample sequenced in a study of OX40 agonist ivuxolimab in advanced cancers. This table comes from immunoSEQ multiplex PCR, and its TCRdb copy is limited to in-frame clones, with some not included. The repertoire holds some 73,000 clones, with approximately 86% as singletons. The sequencing here drew on CD4+ or CD8+ T cells sorted from blood, taken in a trial of the OX40 agonist ivuxolimab. These receptors came from an adult with an advanced solid tumor such as melanoma, head and neck, liver or kidney cancer.

V usage is TRBV7-6 and J usage is TRBJ2-3; no clear D gene. The V end was cut by 5 bases, the J end by 3 bases, with 18 bases between. The germline CDR1 and CDR2 sequences are SGHVS and FNYEAQ. The CDR3 loop spans 16 amino acids. The CDR3 is CASSPLTTDGTDTQYF. The CDR3 region has the DNA TGTGCCAGCAGCCCCCTTACAACGGACGGGACAGATACGCAGTATTTT.

The V and J genes are TRBV30 and TRBJ2-7, with D hard to call. Trimming cost V 2 bases and J 4 bases, with 6 bases left between them. Germline-derived CDR1 and CDR2 are GTSNPN and SVGIG (reference sequence). This CDR3 has 11 amino acids. The chain's CDR3 is CAWSRRYEQYF. CDR3 bases: TGTGCCTGGAGTCGACGGTACGAGCAGTACTTC.

The CDR3 is CAWEGDSLSGANVLTF. The CDR3 bases are TGTGCCTGGGAAGGAGATTCTCTCTCTGGGGCCAACGTCCTGACTTTC. The chain combines TRBV30 with TRBJ2-6; no clear D. CDR1 is GTSNPN, CDR2 SVGIG, per germline (reference sequence). This CDR3 is built from 16 residues. V gave up 5 bases and J gave up 0 bases, with 14 bases separating them.

J is TRBJ2-1 and V is TRBV7-2, with TRBD2 matching over 8 bases. CDR3 length: 15 amino acids. Germline lookup yields CDR1 SGHTA and CDR2 FQGNSA. With V trimmed by 4 bases and J by 8 bases, 10 bases remained unmatched. The CDR3 loop is CASSSASGLLDEQFF. For the CDR3, the DNA is TGTGCCAGCAGCTCTGCTAGCGGGCTCCTCGATGAGCAGTTCTTC.

This chain links TRBV7-9 with TRBJ1-5; D perhaps matches TRBD1 (5 bases). Germline-derived CDR1 and CDR2 are SEHNR and FQNEAQ (reference sequence). Between the trimmed V and J ends, which lost 4 bases and 9 bases, there was a span of 16 bases. CDR3 length: 14 residues. The CDR3 loop reads CASSYGTVSGPQHF. The CDR3 nucleotides are TGTGCCAGCAGCTACGGGACGGTTTCTGGGCCCCAGCATTTT.

CDR3 nucleotides: TGTGCCAGCAGTTCCCCCCTAGGGACACCGAACACTGAAGCTTTCTTT. Translation gives CASSSPLGTPNTEAFF. The V call is TRBV25-1, the J call TRBJ1-1, with D tentatively TRBD1 (6 bases). This CDR3 region has 16 residues. The germline V gene has CDR1 MGHDK and CDR2 SYGVNS. The ends were cut back, 5 bases at V and 1 base at J, with 17 bases in the middle.

V and J are TRBV7-2 and TRBJ1-1; 8 nucleotides agree with TRBD1. Germline V gene data show CDR1 as SGHTA and CDR2 as FQGNSA. This CDR3 has 16 residues. The junction had 7 bases not matched to a gene; V was cut back by 4 bases and J by 0 bases. CDR3 residues: CASSSQTGGLNTEAFF. DNA of the CDR3: TGTGCCAGCAGCTCACAAACAGGGGGGCTGAACACTGAAGCTTTCTTT.

V and J are TRBV27 and TRBJ1-5; 7 bases fit TRBD1. Losses at the gene ends were 5 bases for V and 3 bases for J; bases not matched to a gene: 10. CDR3 size: 16 residues. Germline V CDR1 and CDR2: MNHEY, SMNVEV (reference sequence). The CDR3 region is CASSPYRGQFNQPQHF. CDR3 DNA sequence: TGTGCCAGCAGTCCATACCGGGGACAGTTCAATCAGCCCCAGCATTTT.

The V and J genes are TRBV9 and TRBJ2-1, with TRBD2 as a possible D gene (6 bases). Germline CDR1 is SGDLS and CDR2 is YYNGEE. The germline V and J ends were trimmed by 4 bases and 3 bases, with 11 bases remaining between them. CDR3 length: 14 residues. The CDR3 is CASSTRGNYNEQFF. Here the CDR3 DNA reads TGTGCCAGCAGCACCCGGGGGAACTACAATGAGCAGTTCTTC.

The chain joins TRBV30 to TRBJ1-2; D unclear. Germline values: CDR1 GTSNPN, CDR2 SVGIG (reference sequence). The CDR3 contains 13 residues. The V end was cut by 3 bases, the J end by 0 bases, with 8 bases between. CDR3 residues: CAWRYSSNYGYTF. CDR3 nucleotide sequence: TGTGCCTGGAGGTACAGCTCTAACTATGGCTACACCTTC.

The J gene is TRBJ2-3, the V gene TRBV19; 8 bases match TRBD1. Germline V lookup: CDR1 LNHDA, CDR2 SQIVND (reference sequence). With 6 bases clipped from V and 3 bases from J, the junction kept 8 bases outside the gene matches. The CDR3 has 15 residues. The CDR3 DNA is TGTGCCAGTAGCAAAGGACAGGGTGGGACAGATACGCAGTATTTT. Residues: CASSKGQGGTDTQYF.

The chain uses TRBV9 and TRBJ1-6; no clear D gene. Germline-derived CDR1 and CDR2 are SGDLS and YYNGEE. The CDR3 has 15 residues. The V and J ends lost 0 bases and 11 bases respectively, with 15 bases between them. The CDR3 sequence is CASSVDRGLSTPLHF. The CDR3 DNA follows: TGTGCCAGCAGCGTAGACAGAGGGCTCAGTACACCCCTCCACTTT.

The chain combines TRBV19 with TRBJ2-1; 11 nucleotides align to TRBD2. CDR1 LNHDA and CDR2 SQIVND come from the germline V gene (reference sequence). After removal of 7 bases from V and 5 bases from J, the junction contained 10 bases not matched to a gene. The CDR3 sequence is 16 residues long. CDR3 sequence (DNA): TGTGCCAGTACCTCCGGAATAGCGGGAGGGAACAATGAGCAGTTCTTC. Amino acid sequence: CASTSGIAGGNNEQFF. The full variable domain, its missing parts supplied by reference TRBV19 and TRBJ2-1, is DGGITQSPKYLFRKEGQNVTLSCEQNLNHDAMYWYRQDPGQGLRLIYYSQIVNDFQKGDIAEGYSVSREKKESFPLTVTSAQKNPTAFYLCASTSGIAGGNNEQFFGPGTRLTVL.